The 20 T cell receptor beta chains below all came from one sample that was sequenced in a study of blood T cell repertoires in COVID-19. The repertoire was sequenced with immunoSEQ multiplex PCR; TCRdb's copy has only in-frame clones and lacks some. The table records around 220,000 clones, roughly 80% of them present only once. The sample consisted of peripheral blood. These TCRs come from a woman of 80 years or more with active or convalescent COVID-19.

Concerning this clone: Within the sample, other DNA sequences also encode this same CDR3. The chain combines TRBV5-1 with TRBJ2-7; D might be TRBD1 (5 bases). This CDR3 comprises 14 residues. Germline V gene data show CDR1 as SGHRS and CDR2 as YFSETQ. The ends were cut back, 0 bases at V and 2 bases at J, with 9 bases in the middle. CDR3 nucleotides: TGCGCCAGCAGCTTGGGACAGTCAGCCTACGAGCAGTACTTC. Protein sequence: CASSLGQSAYEQYF.

The CDR3, as DNA: TGTGCCACCGTCGGTCCAGGGGGCTTTCAGCCCCAGCATTTT. This codes for CATVGPGGFQPQHF. The chain joins TRBV28 to TRBJ1-5, with 8 bases matching TRBD1. This CDR3 has 14 residues. With V trimmed by 10 bases and J by 6 bases, 11 bases remained unmatched. Germline V gene data show CDR1 as MDHEN and CDR2 as SYDVKM.

Only a few counts were recorded for this clone. This chain joins TRBV13 and TRBJ1-1; 7 positions match TRBD1. Germline CDR1 is PRHDT and CDR2 is FYEKMQ (reference sequence). The CDR3 extends over 16 amino acids. Trimming took 2 bases from V and 3 from J; bases not matched to a gene: 9. CDR3 coding DNA: TGTGCCAGCAGCTTATACCGGGACAGATCATACACTGAAGCTTTCTTT. Protein: CASSLYRDRSYTEAFF. Full variable domain (outside the CDR3, taken from reference TRBV13 and TRBJ1-1): AAGVIQSPRHLIKEKRETATLKCYPIPRHDTVYWYQQGPGQDPQFLISFYEKMQSDKGSIPDRFSAQQFSDYHSELNMSSLELGDSALYFCASSLYRDRSYTEAFFGQGTRLTVV.

The rearrangement links TRBV10-3 to TRBJ1-1, with 9 bases identical to TRBD1. Germline-derived CDR1 and CDR2 are ENHRY and SYGVKD. The CDR3 is made up of 17 amino acids. With 6 bases clipped from V and 1 base from J, the junction kept 12 bases outside the gene matches. CDR3 in DNA: TGTGCCATCAGGGAATATTGGACAGGGGTAAGGAACACTGAAGCTTTCTTT. The encoded protein is CAIREYWTGVRNTEAFF.

This rearrangement joins TRBV18 to TRBJ2-7; TRBD1 matches at 11 bases. With V trimmed by 2 bases and J by 6 bases, 0 bases remained unmatched. This CDR3 comprises 13 residues. Germline CDR1 and CDR2: KGHSH and LQKENI. This chain's CDR3 is CASSPGTGGEQYF. The DNA of the CDR3 is TGTGCCAGCTCACCAGGGACAGGGGGCGAGCAGTACTTC.

Turning to this clone: Other DNA sequences in this specimen translate into the identical CDR3. The rearrangement uses TRBV5-1 and TRBJ1-1; 7 bases align to TRBD1. CDR3 size: 14 residues. The germline CDR1 and CDR2 sequences are SGHRS and YFSETQ. V lost 3 bases, J lost 1 base, and 3 bases stayed unmatched. In DNA form, the CDR3 reads TGCGCCAGCAGCTCGGGACAGCCGAACACTGAAGCTTTCTTT. It translates to CASSSGQPNTEAFF.

V and J are TRBV2 and TRBJ1-1, with D tentatively TRBD1 (6 bases). Germline values: CDR1 SNHLY, CDR2 FYNNEI. The CDR3 runs to 13 residues. Trimming removed 7 bases at V and 1 base at J, with 10 bases between. CDR3 sequence (DNA): TGTGCCAGCACAGTGGACAGGAACACTGAAGCTTTCTTT. Its protein product is CASTVDRNTEAFF.

The rearrangement joins TRBV24-1 to TRBJ1-5; D possibly corresponds to TRBD1 (5 bases). V gave up 7 bases and J gave up 0 bases, with 6 bases separating them. In germline, CDR1 is KGHDR, CDR2 SFDVKD. The CDR3 totals 13 residues. In DNA, the CDR3 is TGTGCCACCAGGCAGGGTAGCAATCAGCCCCAGCATTTT. This gives the protein CATRQGSNQPQHF.

The J gene is TRBJ2-7, the V gene TRBV5-1; weak D call: TRBD2 (6 bases). The CDR3 extends over 12 amino acids. Germline V gives CDR1 SGHRS, CDR2 YFSETQ. V was shortened by 4 bases and J by 12 bases, with 17 bases between the two germline ends. The CDR3 sequence is CASSQGTPPVYF. For the CDR3, the DNA is TGCGCCAGCAGCCAAGGGACTCCCCCCGTGTACTTC.

The chain combines TRBV4-2 with TRBJ2-5, with a possible D match to TRBD2 (6 bases). Trimming took 0 bases from V and 0 from J, leaving 14 bases between them. CDR1 and CDR2 from the germline V gene are LGHNA and YNFKEQ. This CDR3 comprises 17 residues. The CDR3: CASSQDSGGTDQETQYF. The DNA for the CDR3 is TGTGCCAGCAGCCAAGATAGTGGCGGGACGGACCAAGAGACCCAGTACTTC.

The chain uses TRBV6-1 and TRBJ1-2; no firm D call. Per germline, CDR1 MNHNS and CDR2 SASEGT. V lost 0 bases to trimming and J lost 3 bases, with 11 bases between them. This CDR3 has 15 amino acids. Written as DNA, the CDR3 is TGTGCCAGCAGTGAAGCGCTCAGCGGATACTATGGCTACACCTTC. Translated, it gives CASSEALSGYYGYTF.

This clone occurred once. The chain employs TRBV5-1 and TRBJ2-1, with unresolved D. The germline gives CDR1 SGHRS, CDR2 YFSETQ. The CDR3 is made up of 14 amino acids. Trimming removed 1 base from V and 0 bases from J, with 5 bases in between. CDR3 region: CASSLLSSYNEQFF. For the CDR3, the DNA is TGCGCCAGCAGCTTGCTTAGCTCCTACAATGAGCAGTTCTTC.

This chain links TRBV24-1 with TRBJ1-4; D is unresolved. The CDR3 contains 15 residues. Germline V gene sequence: CDR1 KGHDR, CDR2 SFDVKD. V dropped 5 bases and J dropped 2 bases, with 11 bases sitting between them. The DNA for the CDR3 is TGTGCCACCAGTGTTGGAAGCGGTACTAATGAAAAACTGTTTTTT. It is translated as CATSVGSGTNEKLFF.

This clone has a handful of counts. The genes are TRBV5-1 and TRBJ1-1; TRBD1 might be the D (5 bases). CDR1 and CDR2 (germline): SGHRS, YFSETQ. Trimming took off 3 bases at V and 1 base at J, with 10 bases between the two ends. The CDR3 has 14 residues. The CDR3 sequence: CASSYNRQNTEAFF. The CDR3 nucleotides are TGCGCCAGCAGCTATAACAGGCAGAACACTGAAGCTTTCTTT.

This chain joins TRBV5-1 and TRBJ2-1; possible D gene TRBD2, 5 bases. This CDR3 is 13 amino acids long. V dropped 5 bases and J dropped 13 bases, with 19 bases sitting between them. From germline, CDR1 is SGHRS and CDR2 YFSETQ. Written as DNA, the CDR3 is TGCGCCAGCAGTATTGGTTCCGGGGAAAACCAGTTCTTC. Translating gives CASSIGSGENQFF. Using reference TRBV5-1 and TRBJ2-1 for the parts outside the CDR3, the full variable domain is KAGVTQTPRYLIKTRGQQVTLSCSPISGHRSVSWYQQTPGQGLQFLFEYFSETQRNKGNFPGRFSGRQFSNSRSEMNVSTLELGDSALYLCASSIGSGENQFFGPGTRLTVL.

CDR3 in amino acids: CASSQDVASRTDTQYF. The CDR3 nucleotides are TGTGCCAGCAGCCAGGATGTGGCTAGCCGAACAGATACGCAGTATTTT. This sequence joins TRBV3-1 (or the pseudogene TRBV3-2) and TRBJ2-3, with a tentative D call TRBD2 (5 bases). This CDR3 is 16 amino acids long. The V end was cut by 3 bases, the J end by 3 bases, with 16 bases between. CDR1 is LGHDT and CDR2 is YNNKEL in the germline V gene (reference sequence).

This clone occurred a few times. The CDR3 DNA sequence: TGCGCCAGCAGCTTGGAGCAGGGGAGGGCATACTTC. Translated, it gives CASSLEQGRAYF. The chain recombines TRBV5-1 with TRBJ2-7; D may be TRBD2 (7 bases). Germline CDR1 and CDR2: SGHRS and YFSETQ. The V end was cut by 0 bases, the J end by 13 bases, with 14 bases between. The CDR3 spans 12 residues.

The chain is built from TRBV4-2 and TRBJ1-2, with TRBD1 identical over 7 bases. The germline V gene encodes CDR1 LGHNA and CDR2 YNFKEQ. The CDR3 length is 16 residues. Trimming cost V 0 bases and J 2 bases; bases outside gene matches: 6. The CDR3 DNA follows: TGTGCCAGCAGCCAAGATCGGGCCAGGGGGAACTATGGCTACACCTTC. Translation gives CASSQDRARGNYGYTF.

The chain employs TRBV11-2 and TRBJ2-3; D possibly corresponds to TRBD1 (5 bases). The CDR3 extends over 16 amino acids. V gave up 4 bases and J gave up 0 bases, with 14 bases separating them. Germline CDR1 is SGHAT and CDR2 is FQNNGV. CDR3 loop: CASSSLTAVSTDTQYF. In DNA, the CDR3 is TGTGCCAGCAGCTCCTTGACAGCTGTTAGCACAGATACGCAGTATTTT.

The chain combines TRBV3-1 (or the pseudogene TRBV3-2) with TRBJ2-1; the D gene is possibly TRBD1 (6 bases). V was clipped by 1 base and J by 0 bases, with 10 bases between them. The germline V gene encodes CDR1 LGHDT and CDR2 YNNKEL (reference sequence). CDR3 length equals 16 residues. CDR3 nucleotide sequence: TGTGCCAGCAGCCAAGTCAGGGGTGACTCCTACAATGAGCAGTTCTTC. This gives the protein CASSQVRGDSYNEQFF.